This TCR beta chain came from a study of Ad26.COV2.S vaccination and SARS-CoV-2 variants. V trimming: 1 base; J trimming: 6 bases; junction bases outside the gene matches: 5. CDR3 length equals 15 residues. Germline V gene data show CDR1 as SGHNT and CDR2 as YENEEA. Produced via immunoSEQ multiplex PCR; TCRdb's table is partial and in-frame only. The sample records about 480,000 clones, around 90% being singletons. Specified treatment: 19 received Ad26.COV2.S at low or high dose, single or two shots; about five received placebo; per-sample allocation not given. Day 63 after the first vaccine or placebo injection was the time point for sampling.

This clonotype was sampled from a person aged 18-60 years who received the Ad26.COV2.S COVID-19 vaccine or a placebo. Sequenced material: peripheral blood, taken in a trial of Ad26.COV2.S vaccine versus placebo. The V gene is TRBV11-3, the J gene TRBJ2-2; the match to TRBD1 covers 7 bases. Here the CDR3 DNA reads TGTGCCAGCAGCTTAGTCGGCCAGGGGGCCGGGGAGCTGTTTTTT. Its translation is CASSLVGQGAGELFF. The variable domain in full, with the rest retrieved from reference TRBV11-3 and TRBJ2-2, is EAGVVQSPRYKIIEKKQPVAFWCNPISGHNTLYWYLQNLGQGPELLIRYENEEAVDDSQLPKDRFSAERLKGVDSTLKIQPAELGDSAVYLCASSLVGQGAGELFFGEGSRLTVL.